The clone carrying this T cell receptor beta chain has just a few counts. Germline lookup yields CDR1 MDHEN and CDR2 SYDVKM. The CDR3 covers 16 residues. The ends lost 7 bases at V and 3 bases at J; junction bases unmatched: 15. The data were obtained in a study of tumor T cells in aggressive B-cell lymphoma. Sequencing was performed with immunoSEQ multiplex PCR; in TCRdb, only in-frame clones are kept and a portion is missing. The sample includes about 3,100 clones, under 75% of them seen just once. The material sequenced was tumor tissue. The chain carries TRBV28 and TRBJ2-7, with 7 bases fitting TRBD2. This TCR derives from an adult with diffuse large B cell lymphoma. The CDR3 is CASISGSSGGDYEQYF. CDR3 DNA: TGTGCCAGCATCAGTGGGTCTAGCGGAGGGGACTACGAGCAGTACTTC.